This T cell receptor (beta chain) is drawn from a study of cytomegalovirus exposure and HLA in healthy donors. Study-level points and caveats: In a later analysis, CMV-associated beta chains were mostly HLA-associated, it appeared.

Germline CDR1 SQVTM, CDR2 ANQGSEA. Trimming cost V 6 bases and J 5 bases, with 19 bases left between them. CDR3 length: 14 amino acids. The PCR contained 60 Vbeta and 13 Jbeta primers. Clones were sequenced by immunoSEQ multiplex PCR, and TCRdb holds only the in-frame ones, with some missing. Of some 97,000 clones in the sample, around three quarters were seen once. To note about this clone: Its antigen is not identified.

V gene TRBV29-1 combines with J gene TRBJ2-5; perhaps TRBD1 as D (5 bases). The TCR was taken from a female donor in good health and CMV-seropositive. The sequencing input was PBMCs. The CDR3 coding sequence is TGCAGCGTACCTAGATCAGGGCGAACCGAGACCCAGTACTTC. It encodes CSVPRSGRTETQYF.